This T cell receptor (beta chain) was sequenced in a study of T cell clonotyping in hematopoietic cell transplantation. Study-level points and caveats: Pathologically expanded recipient clonotypes increased progressively from day 30 to day 180 as diversity fell. Higher Inverse Simpson Index values in graft donor and pretransplant recipient predicted broader posttransplant TCR diversity.

The length of the CDR3 is 15 residues. Germline CDR1 and CDR2: MNHEY and SVGAGI. The J segment lost 2 bases and the V segment lost 8 bases, leaving 9 bases of the junction unmatched. The assay was immunoSEQ multiplex PCR, and TCRdb's table has in-frame clones only and misses some. The table lists some 9,600 clones, 50% to 65% of them singletons. This clone is labeled as medium-sized. Its cognate antigen is unknown. The sequence came from a female patient aged 45-60 years who had an allogeneic stem cell transplant from an unrelated donor, so the T cells may come from the graft donor. Some clones in this sample may be carry-over from other donors' samples. Sample: peripheral blood mononuclear cells, taken 100 days after allogeneic stem cell transplant. The gene calls are TRBV6-5 and TRBJ1-2; 9 bases fit TRBD1. The DNA for the CDR3 is TGTGCCAGCCGCCCCCCGGGACAGGGCAACTATGGCTACACCTTC. Its protein is CASRPPGQGNYGYTF.